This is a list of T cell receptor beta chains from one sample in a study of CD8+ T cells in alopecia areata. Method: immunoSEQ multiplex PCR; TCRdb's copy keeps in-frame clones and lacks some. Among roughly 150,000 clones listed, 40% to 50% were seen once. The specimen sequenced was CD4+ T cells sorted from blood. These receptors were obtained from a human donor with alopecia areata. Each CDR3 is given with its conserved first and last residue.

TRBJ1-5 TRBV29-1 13 CSGSRGPNQPQHF
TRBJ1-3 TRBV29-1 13 CSVDQGTGNTIYF
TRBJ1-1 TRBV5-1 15 CASSLAGRENTEAFF
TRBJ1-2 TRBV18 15 CASSQNSREGDGYTF
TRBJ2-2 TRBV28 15 CASSFGLDRPPALFF
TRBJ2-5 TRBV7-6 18 CASGLRMLTGVKVETQYF
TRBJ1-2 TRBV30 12 CAWKTGMGGYTF
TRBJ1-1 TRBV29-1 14 CSVATWAGASEAFF
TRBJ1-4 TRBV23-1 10 CASIGEKLFF
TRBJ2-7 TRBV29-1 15 CSVDFPQGRPYEQYF
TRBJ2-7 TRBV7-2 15 CASSSTDGSSYEQYF
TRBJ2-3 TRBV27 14 CASSLNRGADTQYF
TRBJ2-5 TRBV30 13 CAWSVWDQETQYF
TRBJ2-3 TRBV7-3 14 CASSPGAWADTQYF
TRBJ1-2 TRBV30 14 CAWRDRDRSIGYTF
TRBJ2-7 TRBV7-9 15 CASSALDSLSYEQYF
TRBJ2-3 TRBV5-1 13 CASSSNEGDTQYF
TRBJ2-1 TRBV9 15 CASSATSGSYNEQFF
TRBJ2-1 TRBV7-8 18 CASSQNRWRTSGHNEQFF
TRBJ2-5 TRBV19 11 CASSWSGAKYF
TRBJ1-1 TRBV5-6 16 CASSLAGMGANTEAFF
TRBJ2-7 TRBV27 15 CASSPTRGSSYEQYF
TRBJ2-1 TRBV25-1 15 CASSEVLGLAAEQFF
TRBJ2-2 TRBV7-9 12 CASSSMPGELFF
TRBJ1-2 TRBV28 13 CASSSGRNYGYTF
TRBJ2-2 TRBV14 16 CASSQQTPRDTGELFF
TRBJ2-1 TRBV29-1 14 CSVADRWVGGEQFF
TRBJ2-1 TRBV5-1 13 CASSKGTYNEQFF
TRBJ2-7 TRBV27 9 CASTYEQYF
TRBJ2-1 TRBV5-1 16 CASSLSGLQSYNEQFF
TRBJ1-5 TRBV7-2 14 CASSLQFSNQPQHF
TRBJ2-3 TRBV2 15 CASSGQGNGPDTQYF
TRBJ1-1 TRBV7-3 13 CASSESANTEAFF
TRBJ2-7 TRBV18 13 CASSPGTGYEQYF
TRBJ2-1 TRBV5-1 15 CASSLFVAGDNEQFF
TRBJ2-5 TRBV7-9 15 CASSSYLTGQETQYF
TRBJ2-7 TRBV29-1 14 CSVDGPGTGNEQYF
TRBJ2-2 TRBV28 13 CASSQTLTGELFF
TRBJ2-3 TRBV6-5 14 CASSPTGRADTQYF
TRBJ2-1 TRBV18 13 CASSPVSSNEQFF
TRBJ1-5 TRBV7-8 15 CASSLARGTYQPQHF
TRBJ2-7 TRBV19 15 CASSISRGRPYEQYF
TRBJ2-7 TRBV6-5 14 CAIRRTGGAYEQYF
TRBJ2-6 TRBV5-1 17 CASSLGGTGSGANVLTF
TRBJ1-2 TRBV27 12 CATSTDNYGYTF
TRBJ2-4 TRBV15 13 CATSTGAKNIQYF
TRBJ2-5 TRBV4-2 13 CASSHEFAETQYF
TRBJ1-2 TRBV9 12 CASSVGFYGYTF
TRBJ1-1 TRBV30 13 CAWKQPRNTEAFF